The present T cell receptor beta chain was sequenced within a study of CD8 T cells in Susac syndrome. Germline V gene sequence: CDR1 SEHNR, CDR2 FQNEAQ (reference sequence). The V gene end was trimmed by 2 bases and the J gene end by 2 bases; junction bases not matched to a gene: 8. This CDR3 region has 16 residues. cDNA came from about 0.46 to 1 ug RNA primed by random hexamers. The amplification used immunoSEQ multiplex PCR on TCR beta CDR3; it spanned 54 Vbeta and 13 Jbeta. TCRdb re-analysed the immunoSEQ multiplex PCR reads in MiXCR, keeping a single row per CDR3 protein. The table has 210,000 or so distinct CDR3 sequences, 90% to 95% seen once. Those who served as multiple sclerosis controls were treatment-naive patients with stable or active relapsing-remitting disease.

The chain carries TRBV7-9 and TRBJ1-2; 7 bases align to TRBD1. The TCR originated in a human donor with multiple sclerosis. The source material was CD8+ T cells from PBMCs. The CDR3 sequence is CASSLSPGQLNYGYTF. The CDR3 DNA reads as TGTGCCAGCAGCTTAAGCCCGGGACAGCTAAACTATGGCTACACCTTC.